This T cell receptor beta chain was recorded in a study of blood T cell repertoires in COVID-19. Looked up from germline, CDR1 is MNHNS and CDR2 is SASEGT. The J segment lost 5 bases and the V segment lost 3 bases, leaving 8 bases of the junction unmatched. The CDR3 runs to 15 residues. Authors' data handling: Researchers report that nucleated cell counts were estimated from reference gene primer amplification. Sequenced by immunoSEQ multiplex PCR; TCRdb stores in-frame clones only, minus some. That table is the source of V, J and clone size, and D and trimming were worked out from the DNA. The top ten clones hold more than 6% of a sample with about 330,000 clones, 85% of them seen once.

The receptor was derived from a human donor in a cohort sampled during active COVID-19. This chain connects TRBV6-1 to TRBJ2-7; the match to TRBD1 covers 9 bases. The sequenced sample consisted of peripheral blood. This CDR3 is CASSDPGQGDNEQYF. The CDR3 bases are TGTGCCAGCAGTGACCCGGGACAGGGTGATAACGAGCAGTACTTC.